The sequence of this T cell receptor (beta chain) was determined in a study of vaccination and CD4 T cells after COVID-19. Remarks on this clonotype: The antigen remains unidentified.

Once obtained from cultured CD4+ T cells, the DNA was sequenced using the Oncomine TCR Beta short-read assay. In TCRdb, the PCR reads were re-called with MiXCR into one record per CDR3 protein. The sample lists 20,000 to 25,000 distinct CDR3 sequences, roughly 50% seen once, with more than 8.5% in the top ten. Treatment denoted: approximately 10-day PBMC culture with coronavirus spike peptide pools or control peptides (ViraFEST assay). V was shortened by 8 bases and J by 0 bases, with 17 bases between the two germline ends. The CDR3 totals 16 residues. CDR1 MNHNS and CDR2 SASEGT come from the germline V gene.

The chain combines TRBV6-1 with TRBJ2-4; D uncertain. What was sequenced was CD4+ T cells from blood, cultured in vitro. The receptor's source is a human donor who had recovered from COVID-19. This chain's CDR3 is CASLPRTQLAKNIQYF. The DNA for the CDR3 is TGTGCCAGCCTCCCTAGAACGCAGTTAGCCAAAAACATTCAGTACTTC.